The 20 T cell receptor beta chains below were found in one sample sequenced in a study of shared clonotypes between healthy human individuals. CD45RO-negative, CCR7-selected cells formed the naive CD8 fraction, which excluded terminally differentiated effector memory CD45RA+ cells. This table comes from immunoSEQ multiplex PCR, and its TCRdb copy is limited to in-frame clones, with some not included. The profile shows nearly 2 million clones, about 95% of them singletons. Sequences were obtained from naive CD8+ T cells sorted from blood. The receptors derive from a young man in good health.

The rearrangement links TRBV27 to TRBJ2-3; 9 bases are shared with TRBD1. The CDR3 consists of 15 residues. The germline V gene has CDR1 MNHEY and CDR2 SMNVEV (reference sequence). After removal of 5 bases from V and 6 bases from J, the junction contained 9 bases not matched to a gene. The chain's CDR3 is CASSSWDRVSDTQYF. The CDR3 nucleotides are TGTGCCAGCAGTAGTTGGGACAGGGTATCGGATACGCAGTATTTT.

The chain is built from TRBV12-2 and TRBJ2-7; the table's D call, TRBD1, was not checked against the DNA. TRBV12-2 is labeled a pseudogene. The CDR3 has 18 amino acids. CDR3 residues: CASRLVPGGVTGIYEQYF. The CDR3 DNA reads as TGTGCAAGTCGCTTAGTCCCAGGTGGGGTAACAGGGATCTACGAGCAGTACTTC.

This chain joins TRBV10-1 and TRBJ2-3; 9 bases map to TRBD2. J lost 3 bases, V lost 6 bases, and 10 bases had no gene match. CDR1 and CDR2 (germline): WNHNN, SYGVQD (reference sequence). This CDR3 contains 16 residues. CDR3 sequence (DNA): TGCGCCAGCAGCGGGGGGCCTAGCGGGAATACAGATACGCAGTATTTT. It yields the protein CASSGGPSGNTDTQYF.

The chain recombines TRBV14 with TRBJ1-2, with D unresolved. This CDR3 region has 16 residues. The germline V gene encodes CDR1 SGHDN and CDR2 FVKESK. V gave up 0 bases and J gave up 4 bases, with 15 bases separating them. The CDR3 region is CASSQDMQASGYGYTF. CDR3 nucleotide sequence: TGTGCCAGCAGCCAAGATATGCAGGCCTCGGGCTATGGCTACACCTTC. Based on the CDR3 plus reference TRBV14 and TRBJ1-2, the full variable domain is EAGVTQFPSHSVIEKGQTVTLRCDPISGHDNLYWYRRVMGKEIKFLLHFVKESKQDESGMPNNRFLAERTGGTYSTLKVQPAELEDSGVYFCASSQDMQASGYGYTFGSGTRLTVV.

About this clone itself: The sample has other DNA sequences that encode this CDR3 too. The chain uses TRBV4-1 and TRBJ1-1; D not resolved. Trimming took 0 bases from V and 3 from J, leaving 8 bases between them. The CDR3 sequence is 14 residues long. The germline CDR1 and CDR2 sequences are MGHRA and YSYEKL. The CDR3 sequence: CASSQDRGYTEAFF. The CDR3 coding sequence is TGCGCCAGCAGCCAAGATCGAGGGTACACTGAAGCTTTCTTT.

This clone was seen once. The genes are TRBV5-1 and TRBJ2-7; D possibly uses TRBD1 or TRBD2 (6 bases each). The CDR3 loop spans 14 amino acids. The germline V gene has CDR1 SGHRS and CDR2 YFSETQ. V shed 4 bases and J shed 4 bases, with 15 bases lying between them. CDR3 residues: CASSPDRRAYEQYF. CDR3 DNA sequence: TGCGCCAGCAGCCCCGACAGGAGGGCGTACGAGCAGTACTTC.

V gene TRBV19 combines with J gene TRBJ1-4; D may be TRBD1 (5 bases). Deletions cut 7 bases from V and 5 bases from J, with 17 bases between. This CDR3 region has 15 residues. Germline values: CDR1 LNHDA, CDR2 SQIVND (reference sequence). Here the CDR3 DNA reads TGTGCCAGTATGGAGCCGACAGACTACAATGAAAAACTGTTTTTT. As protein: CASMEPTDYNEKLFF.

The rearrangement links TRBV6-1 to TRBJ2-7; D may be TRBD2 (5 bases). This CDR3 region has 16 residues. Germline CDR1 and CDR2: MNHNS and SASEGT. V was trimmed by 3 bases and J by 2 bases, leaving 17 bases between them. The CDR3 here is CASSDTAGLLPYEQYF. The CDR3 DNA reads TGTGCCAGCAGTGATACTGCGGGCCTCCTTCCCTACGAGCAGTACTTC.

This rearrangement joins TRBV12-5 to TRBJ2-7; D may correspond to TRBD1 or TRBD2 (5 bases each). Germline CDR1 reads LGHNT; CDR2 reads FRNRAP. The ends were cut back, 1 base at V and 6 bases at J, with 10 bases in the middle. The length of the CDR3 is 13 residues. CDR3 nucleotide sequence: TGTGCTAGTGGTTTGGATGGGGGACCCGAGCAGTACTTC. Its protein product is CASGLDGGPEQYF.

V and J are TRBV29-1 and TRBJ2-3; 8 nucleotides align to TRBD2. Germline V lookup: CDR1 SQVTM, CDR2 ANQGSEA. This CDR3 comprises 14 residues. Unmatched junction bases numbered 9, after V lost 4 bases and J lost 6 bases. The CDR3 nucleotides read TGCAGCGTTGCCGAGCGGGAGATTTGGGATACGCAGTATTTT. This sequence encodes CSVAEREIWDTQYF.

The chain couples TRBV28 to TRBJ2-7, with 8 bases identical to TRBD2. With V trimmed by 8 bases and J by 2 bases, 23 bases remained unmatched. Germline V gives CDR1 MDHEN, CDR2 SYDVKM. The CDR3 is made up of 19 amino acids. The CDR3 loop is CASSSAASEGRGVAYEQYF. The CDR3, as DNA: TGTGCCAGCTCGTCCGCAGCGTCGGAGGGGCGGGGGGTAGCCTACGAGCAGTACTTC.

CDR3 in amino acids: CASSEAVYKETQYF. The CDR3 DNA reads as TGTGCCAGCAGTGAAGCGGTTTACAAGGAGACCCAGTACTTC. The chain combines TRBV6-1 with TRBJ2-5; no clear D gene. The CDR3 totals 14 residues. Germline V lookup: CDR1 MNHNS, CDR2 SASEGT. Trimming took 0 bases from V and 5 from J, leaving 10 bases between them.

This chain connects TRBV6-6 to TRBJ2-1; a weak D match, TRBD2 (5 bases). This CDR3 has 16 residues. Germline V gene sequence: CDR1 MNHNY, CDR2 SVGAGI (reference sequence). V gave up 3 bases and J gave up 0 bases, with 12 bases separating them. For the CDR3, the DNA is TGTGCCAGCAGTTATAGTCGGGGTAACTCCTACAATGAGCAGTTCTTC. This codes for CASSYSRGNSYNEQFF.

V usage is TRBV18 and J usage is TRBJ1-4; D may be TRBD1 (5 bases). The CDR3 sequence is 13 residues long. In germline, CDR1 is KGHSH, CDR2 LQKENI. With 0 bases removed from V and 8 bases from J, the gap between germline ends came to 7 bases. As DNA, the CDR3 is TGTGCCAGCTCACCACCGACAGAAGAAAAACTGTTTTTT. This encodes CASSPPTEEKLFF.

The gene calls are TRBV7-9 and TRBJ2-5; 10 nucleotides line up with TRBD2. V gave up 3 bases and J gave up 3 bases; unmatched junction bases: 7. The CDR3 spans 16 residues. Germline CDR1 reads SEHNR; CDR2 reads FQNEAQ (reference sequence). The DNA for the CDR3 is TGTGCCAGCAGCTTGCCTAGCGGGGGACAAAAAGAGACCCAGTACTTC. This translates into CASSLPSGGQKETQYF.

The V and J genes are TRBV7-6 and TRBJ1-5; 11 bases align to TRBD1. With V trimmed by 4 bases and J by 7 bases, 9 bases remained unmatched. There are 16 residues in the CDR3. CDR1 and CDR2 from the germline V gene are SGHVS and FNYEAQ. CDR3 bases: TGTGCCAGCAGCTGGGGGACAGGGGGTCCGGGACAGCCCCAGCATTTT. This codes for CASSWGTGGPGQPQHF.

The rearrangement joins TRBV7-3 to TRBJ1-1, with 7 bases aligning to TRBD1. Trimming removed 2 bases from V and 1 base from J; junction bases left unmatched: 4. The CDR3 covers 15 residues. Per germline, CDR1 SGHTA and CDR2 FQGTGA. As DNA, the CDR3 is TGTGCCAGCAGCTTATCAGGGGGGGAGAACACTGAAGCTTTCTTT. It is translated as CASSLSGGENTEAFF.

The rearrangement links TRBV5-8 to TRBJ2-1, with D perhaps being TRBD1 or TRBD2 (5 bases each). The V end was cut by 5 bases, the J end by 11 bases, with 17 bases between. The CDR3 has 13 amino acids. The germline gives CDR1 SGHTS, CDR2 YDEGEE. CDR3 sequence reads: CASRNVEGPKQFF. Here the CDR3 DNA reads TGTGCCAGCAGAAATGTCGAGGGGCCTAAGCAGTTCTTC. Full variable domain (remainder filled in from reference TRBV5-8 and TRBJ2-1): EAGVTQSPTHLIKTRGQQATLRCSPISGHTSVYWYQQALGLGLQFLLWYDEGEERNRGNFPPRFSGRQFPNYSSELNVNALELEDSALYLCASRNVEGPKQFFGPGTRLTVL.

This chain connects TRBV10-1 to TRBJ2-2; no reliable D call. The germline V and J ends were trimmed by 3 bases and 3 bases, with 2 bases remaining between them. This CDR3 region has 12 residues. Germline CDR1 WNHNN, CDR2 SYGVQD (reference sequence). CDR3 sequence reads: CASSDDTGELFF. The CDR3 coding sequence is TGCGCCAGCAGTGATGACACCGGGGAGCTGTTTTTT.

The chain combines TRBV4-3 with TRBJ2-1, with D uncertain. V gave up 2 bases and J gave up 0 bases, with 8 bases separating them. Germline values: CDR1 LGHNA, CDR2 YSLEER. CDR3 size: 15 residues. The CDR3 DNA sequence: TGCGCCAGCAGCCAACAGCGAAACTCCTACAATGAGCAGTTCTTC. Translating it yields CASSQQRNSYNEQFF.